Shown below are 32 T cell receptor beta chains from a single sample sequenced in a study of Ad26.COV2.S vaccination and SARS-CoV-2 variants. Sequencing was performed with immunoSEQ multiplex PCR; in TCRdb, only in-frame clones are kept and a portion is missing. The sample lists hundreds of thousands of clones, 89% occurring once. The treatment: roughly 18 received Ad26.COV2.S at low or high dose, single or two shots; roughly 5 received placebo; per-sample allocation not given. Day 63 after the first injection of vaccine or placebo was the sampling time. The material sequenced was peripheral blood, taken in a trial of Ad26.COV2.S vaccine versus placebo. The source of these receptors is a person aged 18-60 years who received the Ad26.COV2.S COVID-19 vaccine or a placebo.

The rearrangement uses TRBV4-2 and TRBJ1-2; 7 nucleotides align to TRBD1. Germline V gene lookup returns CDR1 LGHNA and CDR2 YNFKEQ. The V gene end was trimmed by 3 bases and the J gene end by 8 bases; junction bases not matched to a gene: 15. The CDR3 has 16 amino acids. CDR3 in amino acids: CASSQRTGQIYLGYTF. For the CDR3, the DNA is TGTGCCAGCAGCCAGAGGACAGGCCAGATCTACCTGGGCTACACCTTC.

V usage is TRBV29-1 and J usage is TRBJ1-2, with 7 bases aligning to TRBD1. The V and J ends lost 6 bases and 8 bases, in that order; junction bases with no gene match: 12. CDR1 is SQVTM, CDR2 ANQGSEA, per germline. The CDR3 loop spans 13 amino acids. CDR3 region: CSVGGQISGGYTF. CDR3 nucleotide sequence: TGCAGCGTGGGGGGACAGATCTCGGGAGGCTACACCTTC.

The chain is built from TRBV5-1 and TRBJ1-4, with D hard to call. This CDR3 region has 16 residues. Trimming removed 1 base from V and 0 bases from J, with 10 bases in between. Germline assignment: CDR1 SGHRS and CDR2 YFSETQ. CDR3 coding DNA: TGCGCCAGCAGCTTGTCTACCGCAGCAACTAATGAAAAACTGTTTTTT. Encoded protein: CASSLSTAATNEKLFF. The full variable domain, completed using reference TRBV5-1 and TRBJ1-4, is KAGVTQTPRYLIKTRGQQVTLSCSPISGHRSVSWYQQTPGQGLQFLFEYFSETQRNKGNFPGRFSGRQFSNSRSEMNVSTLELGDSALYLCASSLSTAATNEKLFFGSGTQLSVL.

In its sample, this clone was seen once. Other DNA sequences from this sample encode an identical CDR3 as well. The chain recombines TRBV7-9 with TRBJ2-1; D not certain. V gave up 1 base and J gave up 5 bases, with 3 bases separating them. Germline CDR1 and CDR2: SEHNR and FQNEAQ (reference sequence). CDR3 size: 12 residues. The CDR3: CASSLVDNEQFF. CDR3 nucleotides: TGTGCCAGCAGCTTAGTGGACAATGAGCAGTTCTTC.

The chain couples TRBV24-1 to TRBJ1-3; a weak D match, TRBD1 (5 bases). There are 14 residues in the CDR3. From germline, CDR1 is KGHDR and CDR2 SFDVKD. V dropped 5 bases and J dropped 4 bases, with 11 bases sitting between them. The CDR3 loop is CATSAAGSGNTIYF. The CDR3 DNA sequence: TGTGCCACCAGTGCCGCAGGGTCGGGAAACACCATATATTTT.

The CDR3: CASSQDHSGGRADEQYF. The CDR3 nucleotides read TGTGCCAGCAGCCAAGATCATTCGGGGGGGCGGGCGGACGAGCAGTACTTC. V usage is TRBV4-2 and J usage is TRBJ2-7, with 8 bases that match TRBD2. J lost 5 bases, V lost 0 bases, and 12 bases had no gene match. This CDR3 spans 17 amino acids. In germline, CDR1 is LGHNA, CDR2 YNFKEQ.

The chain recombines TRBV7-3 with TRBJ2-2, with 7 bases identical to TRBD2. The CDR3 extends over 15 amino acids. V gave up 3 bases and J gave up 6 bases; unmatched junction bases: 7. CDR1 SGHTA and CDR2 FQGTGA come from the germline V gene. CDR3 nucleotide sequence: TGTGCCAGCAGCTTTCTAGGGAGGGTTGCCGGGGAGCTGTTTTTT. Translation gives CASSFLGRVAGELFF.

The chain has TRBV15 and TRBJ2-4; D is undetermined. The CDR3 extends over 13 amino acids. Per the germline V gene, CDR1 is LNHNV and CDR2 is YYDKDF (reference sequence). V was clipped by 5 bases and J by 4 bases, with 9 bases between them. The CDR3 spells CATSPGPKNIQYF. The CDR3, as DNA: TGTGCCACCAGCCCGGGTCCAAAAAACATTCAGTACTTC. Full variable domain (missing parts from reference TRBV15 and TRBJ2-4): DAMVIQNPRYQVTQFGKPVTLSCSQTLNHNVMYWYQQKSSQAPKLLFHYYDKDFNNEADTPDNFQSRRPNTSFCFLDIRSPGLGDTAMYLCATSPGPKNIQYFGAGTRLSVL.

V usage is TRBV6-1 and J usage is TRBJ1-2; a weak D match, TRBD1 (6 bases). CDR3 length: 14 amino acids. Germline CDR1 MNHNS, CDR2 SASEGT. The V end was cut by 7 bases, the J end by 4 bases, with 16 bases between. The CDR3 protein is CASIRDPGAYGYTF. DNA for the CDR3: TGTGCCAGCATAAGGGACCCGGGGGCCTATGGCTACACCTTC.

V usage is TRBV19 and J usage is TRBJ1-2; D gene ambiguous. V lost 5 bases and J lost 4, with 14 bases in between. The CDR3 loop spans 14 amino acids. Germline V gene sequence: CDR1 LNHDA, CDR2 SQIVND (reference sequence). The CDR3 bases are TGTGCCAGTAGTGGGCCGTTTATCGGCTATGGCTACACCTTC. Its translation is CASSGPFIGYGYTF.

The rearrangement joins TRBV7-2 to TRBJ1-4, with a weak D call TRBD1 (5 bases). The length of the CDR3 is 15 residues. V gave up 5 bases and J gave up 3 bases, with 13 bases separating them. Germline V gene sequence: CDR1 SGHTA, CDR2 FQGNSA. The CDR3 sequence: CASSPRGRANEKLFF. The CDR3 DNA is TGTGCCAGCAGCCCTCGGGGGAGAGCTAATGAAAAACTGTTTTTT.

The chain couples TRBV18 to TRBJ2-3; weak D call: TRBD2 (5 bases). Between the trimmed V and J ends, which lost 3 bases and 0 bases, there was a span of 19 bases. The CDR3 is 18 residues long. In germline, CDR1 is KGHSH, CDR2 LQKENI. CDR3 nucleotides: TGTGCCAGCTCACCTTTCAGGCCTTCAAGGAGGAGCACAGATACGCAGTATTTT. It is translated as CASSPFRPSRRSTDTQYF.

Concerning this clone itself: This specimen includes other DNA sequences encoding the same CDR3. The chain joins TRBV7-2 to TRBJ2-3; no definite D call. Trimming took off 3 bases at V and 6 bases at J, with 7 bases between the two ends. The germline gives CDR1 SGHTA, CDR2 FQGNSA. The CDR3 is made up of 12 amino acids. This CDR3 is CASSFYADTQYF. As DNA, the CDR3 is TGTGCCAGCAGCTTTTACGCGGATACGCAGTATTTT.

The chain combines TRBV29-1 with TRBJ1-1; 8 nucleotides line up with TRBD1. The J segment lost 5 bases and the V segment lost 7 bases, leaving 18 bases of the junction unmatched. This CDR3 comprises 16 residues. Germline V CDR1 and CDR2: SQVTM, ANQGSEA. CDR3 sequence reads: CSASQGGAPLRTEAFF. The CDR3 region has the DNA TGCAGCGCCTCACAGGGGGGCGCACCCCTACGGACTGAAGCTTTCTTT.

The chain employs TRBV30 and TRBJ2-3; no clear D. In germline, CDR1 is GTSNPN, CDR2 SVGIG (reference sequence). V gave up 2 bases and J gave up 6 bases, with 6 bases separating them. This CDR3 comprises 11 residues. The chain's CDR3 is CAWSNRDTQYF. The CDR3 DNA sequence: TGTGCCTGGAGTAATAGGGATACGCAGTATTTT.

The gene calls are TRBV5-1 and TRBJ2-7; TRBD1 is a possible D gene (6 bases). Germline lookup yields CDR1 SGHRS and CDR2 YFSETQ. The CDR3 has 13 amino acids. V was trimmed by 7 bases and J by 0 bases, leaving 11 bases between them. DNA for the CDR3: TGCGCCAGCCGCCAGGACAGCTCCTACGAGCAGTACTTC. Its translation is CASRQDSSYEQYF.

Only a few counts were recorded for this clone. V usage is TRBV7-6 and J usage is TRBJ1-1, with unresolved D. This CDR3 has 12 residues. Trimming cost V 5 bases and J 3 bases, with 7 bases left between them. Germline CDR1 and CDR2: SGHVS and FNYEAQ. The CDR3 DNA is TGTGCCAGCAGCACCTGGGACACTGAAGCTTTCTTT. Protein product: CASSTWDTEAFF.

V usage is TRBV19 and J usage is TRBJ1-1; no clear D gene. The CDR3 is made up of 16 amino acids. Germline lookup yields CDR1 LNHDA and CDR2 SQIVND (reference sequence). Trimming took off 10 bases at V and 0 bases at J, with 21 bases between the two ends. The CDR3 DNA sequence: TGTGCCACCCGAGACGGACCGGGCCTCATGAACACTGAAGCTTTCTTT. Translated, it gives CATRDGPGLMNTEAFF.

V is TRBV5-6 and J is TRBJ2-7; 9 bases align to TRBD1. With 4 bases clipped from V and 3 bases from J, the junction kept 11 bases outside the gene matches. CDR3 length: 16 amino acids. The germline CDR1 and CDR2 sequences are SGHDT and YYEEEE. The CDR3 protein is CASSVEGTGWIYEQYF. CDR3 nucleotide sequence: TGTGCCAGCAGCGTCGAAGGGACAGGGTGGATCTACGAGCAGTACTTC.

The rearrangement joins TRBV6-5 to TRBJ1-3; no reliable D call. The CDR3 runs to 15 residues. CDR1 and CDR2 from the germline V gene are MNHEY and SVGAGI. Trimming cost V 2 bases and J 0 bases, with 8 bases left between them. CDR3 DNA sequence: TGTGCCAGCAGTTACGGGTATTACTCTGGAAACACCATATATTTT. Translated, it gives CASSYGYYSGNTIYF.

V and J are TRBV3-1 (or the pseudogene TRBV3-2) and TRBJ1-2; D is possibly TRBD1 (6 bases). The CDR3 is made up of 15 amino acids. The V end was cut by 4 bases, the J end by 2 bases, with 14 bases between. Per the germline V gene, CDR1 is LGHDT and CDR2 is YNNKEL (reference sequence). This chain's CDR3 is CASSLLQGPNYGYTF. CDR3 coding DNA: TGTGCCAGCAGCCTACTACAGGGCCCAAACTATGGCTACACCTTC.

J is TRBJ2-1 and V is TRBV2; the D is unclear. The CDR3 length is 12 residues. The germline V gene encodes CDR1 SNHLY and CDR2 FYNNEI. The V gene lost 6 bases and the J gene lost 5 bases, with 8 bases spanning the gap. The DNA for the CDR3 is TGTGCCAGCAGCTCCGATCACAATGAGCAGTTCTTC. Amino acid sequence: CASSSDHNEQFF.

V is TRBV15 and J is TRBJ1-2; TRBD1 is a possible D gene (6 bases). This CDR3 contains 16 residues. CDR1 is LNHNV and CDR2 is YYDKDF in the germline V gene (reference sequence). With 1 base removed from V and 0 bases from J, the gap between germline ends came to 12 bases. CDR3 sequence reads: CATSRVGGTTNYGYTF. Written as DNA, the CDR3 is TGTGCCACCAGCAGAGTGGGGGGGACAACTAACTATGGCTACACCTTC.

The chain carries TRBV11-3 and TRBJ1-2; unclear D gene. This CDR3 comprises 15 residues. V was clipped by 0 bases and J by 5 bases, with 13 bases between them. The germline CDR1 and CDR2 sequences are SGHNT and YENEEA. The CDR3 region is CASSLDKAFTYGYTF. CDR3 coding DNA: TGTGCCAGCAGCTTAGATAAAGCCTTTACGTATGGCTACACCTTC.

The CDR3 sequence is CASSPRDRGRAFF. DNA of the CDR3: TGTGCCAGCAGCCCACGGGACAGGGGGCGAGCTTTCTTT. V gene TRBV3-1 (or the pseudogene TRBV3-2) combines with J gene TRBJ1-1, with TRBD1 matching over 12 bases. CDR1 and CDR2 from the germline V gene are LGHDT and YNNKEL (reference sequence). This CDR3 has 13 residues. The V segment lost 4 bases and the J segment 10 bases; nucleotides outside the gene matches: 4.

This clone came up a few times. The rearrangement links TRBV5-6 to TRBJ2-3; perhaps TRBD2 as D (6 bases). V was shortened by 1 base and J by 1 base, with 13 bases between the two germline ends. Germline V CDR1 and CDR2: SGHDT, YYEEEE. The CDR3 is 16 residues long. Here the CDR3 DNA reads TGTGCCAGCAGCTTGATAGGAGGGTGGGGCACAGATACGCAGTATTTT. It is translated as CASSLIGGWGTDTQYF.

The V call is TRBV28, the J call TRBJ2-5; tentatively, D is TRBD2 (7 bases). The CDR3 runs to 14 residues. Germline V lookup: CDR1 MDHEN, CDR2 SYDVKM. Between the trimmed V and J ends, which lost 7 bases and 4 bases, there was a span of 16 bases. DNA for the CDR3: TGTGCCAGCAAATTGCGGGGGCTGGGAGAGACCCAGTACTTC. Translating gives CASKLRGLGETQYF.

This chain joins TRBV4-3 and TRBJ2-1, with TRBD2 matching 10 bases. CDR1 LGHNA and CDR2 YSLEER come from the germline V gene. This CDR3 has 17 amino acids. Trimming cost V 0 bases and J 7 bases; bases outside gene matches: 9. CDR3 residues: CASSQDLAGEITNEQFF. CDR3 DNA sequence: TGCGCCAGCAGCCAAGACCTAGCGGGAGAAATAACGAATGAGCAGTTCTTC.

This chain links TRBV6-6 with TRBJ1-5, with a possible D match to TRBD1 (5 bases). Deletions cut 0 bases from V and 5 bases from J, with 14 bases between. The CDR3 length is 16 residues. Germline-derived CDR1 and CDR2 are MNHNY and SVGAGI (reference sequence). The CDR3 sequence: CASSYSRDPIDQPQHF. The CDR3 DNA is TGTGCCAGCAGTTACTCCCGGGACCCTATAGATCAGCCCCAGCATTTT.

The genes are TRBV5-8 and TRBJ2-5; perhaps D is TRBD1 or TRBD2 (5 bases each). The CDR3 spans 17 residues. Looked up from germline, CDR1 is SGHTS and CDR2 is YDEGEE. V gave up 4 bases and J gave up 1 base, with 20 bases separating them. The CDR3 reads CASSPAKSWGRQETQYF. The CDR3 nucleotides are TGTGCCAGCAGCCCAGCCAAATCTTGGGGACGCCAAGAGACCCAGTACTTC.

Concerning this clone: The sample holds other DNA sequences that translate to the same CDR3. The chain has TRBV7-2 and TRBJ2-2; 8 bases map to TRBD1. With V trimmed by 5 bases and J by 1 base, 6 bases remained unmatched. The CDR3 is 16 residues long. CDR1 is SGHTA, CDR2 FQGNSA, per germline. CDR3 bases: TGTGCCAGCAGCACGGGACAGGCGGGGAACACCGGGGAGCTGTTTTTT. Protein: CASSTGQAGNTGELFF. The full variable domain, with the rest looked up from reference TRBV7-2 and TRBJ2-2, is GAGVSQSPSNKVTEKGKDVELRCDPISGHTALYWYRQSLGQGLEFLIYFQGNSAPDKSGLPSDRFSAERTGGSVSTLTIQRTQQEDSAVYLCASSTGQAGNTGELFFGEGSRLTVL.

The chain combines TRBV18 with TRBJ1-5; a possible D gene is TRBD1 (6 bases). V gave up 3 bases and J gave up 8 bases, with 20 bases separating them. CDR1 KGHSH and CDR2 LQKENI come from the germline V gene. The CDR3 covers 16 residues. CDR3: CASSPRRDGGLKPQHF. The CDR3 nucleotides read TGTGCCAGCTCACCTCGGAGGGATGGGGGGCTGAAGCCCCAGCATTTT.